The source of this T cell receptor (beta chain) is a study of blood T cell repertoires in COVID-19. This CDR3 contains 13 residues. V gave up 3 bases and J gave up 5 bases, with 10 bases separating them. Authors' data handling: Reference gene primer amplification gave estimated nucleated cell counts. The table came from immunoSEQ multiplex PCR; TCRdb's copy has only in-frame clones and leaves some out. V and J calls and clone size are as listed in that table; D and trimming were resolved from the DNA. The repertoire consists of 200,000 to 250,000 clones, with nearly 90% occurring once and the leading ten covering about 16%. Those who participated ranged in age from roughly 18 to 90 years and resided in about two dozen US areas. Categorization into cohorts depended on clinical history that participants reported.

Sequenced: PBMCs or T cells enriched from blood (not recorded which). The source is a young man who had been exposed to COVID-19. V and J are TRBV12-3 or TRBV12-4 and TRBJ2-5; possibly TRBD2 for D (6 bases). CDR3 nucleotides: TGTGCCAGCAGTTTGACTAGATGGGAGACCCAGTACTTC. It codes for CASSLTRWETQYF.